This TCR beta chain was found in a study of blood T cell repertoires in COVID-19. Study at large: Specimens from acute and convalescent COVID-19 originated in the United States, Italy and Spain. From T cells, B-cell-depleted T cells, or PBMCs came the material, which was cDNA or gDNA.

In the authors' workflow: Estimation of nucleated cell counts relied on the amplification of reference gene primers. Data came from immunoSEQ multiplex PCR; TCRdb stores just in-frame clones and leaves some out. V, J and clone size derive from that table, while D and trimming were established from the DNA sequence. The table lists 100,000 or so clones, about 89% of them singletons. Germline-derived CDR1 and CDR2 are SNHLY and FYNNEI. The trim removed 9 bases at V and 1 base at J, leaving 6 bases unmatched. CDR3 length: 13 residues. The sequence derives from a woman aged 45-65 years in a cohort sampled during active COVID-19. The genes are TRBV2 and TRBJ2-7; 7 bases line up with TRBD1. Specimen: peripheral blood. The CDR3 reads CASNRDRSYEQYF. In nucleotides, the CDR3 is TGTGCCAGTAACAGGGACAGATCCTACGAGCAGTACTTC.